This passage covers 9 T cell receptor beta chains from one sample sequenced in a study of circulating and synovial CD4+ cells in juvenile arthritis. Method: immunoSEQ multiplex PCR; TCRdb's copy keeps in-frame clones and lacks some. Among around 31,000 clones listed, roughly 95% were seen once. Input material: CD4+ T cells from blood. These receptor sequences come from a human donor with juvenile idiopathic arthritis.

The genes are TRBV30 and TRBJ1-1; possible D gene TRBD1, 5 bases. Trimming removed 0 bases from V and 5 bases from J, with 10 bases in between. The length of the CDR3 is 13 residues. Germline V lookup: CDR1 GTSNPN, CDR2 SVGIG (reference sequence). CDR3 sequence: CAWSVSGRTEAFF. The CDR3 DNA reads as TGTGCCTGGAGTGTATCAGGGAGGACTGAAGCTTTCTTT.

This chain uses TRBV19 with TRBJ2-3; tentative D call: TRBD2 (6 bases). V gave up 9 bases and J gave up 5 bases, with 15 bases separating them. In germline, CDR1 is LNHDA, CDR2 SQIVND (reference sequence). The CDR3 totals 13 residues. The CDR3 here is CASRPVGGDTQYF. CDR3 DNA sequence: TGTGCCAGCCGACCCGTCGGGGGAGATACGCAGTATTTT.

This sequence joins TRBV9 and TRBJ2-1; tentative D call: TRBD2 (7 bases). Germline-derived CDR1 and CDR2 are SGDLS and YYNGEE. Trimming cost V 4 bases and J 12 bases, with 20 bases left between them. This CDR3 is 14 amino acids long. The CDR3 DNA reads TGTGCCAGCAGCCGACTAGCAGGGGATTTGGGGCAGTTCTTC. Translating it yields CASSRLAGDLGQFF. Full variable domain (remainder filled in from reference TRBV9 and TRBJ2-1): DSGVTQTPKHLITATGQRVTLRCSPRSGDLSVYWYQQSLDQGLQFLIQYYNGEERAKGNILERFSAQQFPDLHSELNLSSLELGDSALYFCASSRLAGDLGQFFGPGTRLTVL.

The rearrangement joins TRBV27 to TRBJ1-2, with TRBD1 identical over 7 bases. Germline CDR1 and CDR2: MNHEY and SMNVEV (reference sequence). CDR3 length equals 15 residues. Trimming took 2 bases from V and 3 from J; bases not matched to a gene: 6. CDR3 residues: CASSLGSGGDYGYTF. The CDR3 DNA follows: TGTGCCAGCAGTTTAGGATCAGGGGGAGACTATGGCTACACCTTC.

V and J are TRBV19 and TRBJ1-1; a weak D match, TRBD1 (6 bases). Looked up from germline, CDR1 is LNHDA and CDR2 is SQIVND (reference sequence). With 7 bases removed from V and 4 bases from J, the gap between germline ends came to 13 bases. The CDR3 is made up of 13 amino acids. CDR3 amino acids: CASKFAGVTEAFF. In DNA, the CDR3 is TGTGCCAGTAAATTTGCAGGGGTCACTGAAGCTTTCTTT.

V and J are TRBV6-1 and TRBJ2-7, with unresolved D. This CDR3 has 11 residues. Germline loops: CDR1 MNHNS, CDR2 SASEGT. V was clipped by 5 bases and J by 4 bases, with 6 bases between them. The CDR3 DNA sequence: TGTGCCAGCAGTCGTATTTACGAGCAGTACTTC. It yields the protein CASSRIYEQYF.

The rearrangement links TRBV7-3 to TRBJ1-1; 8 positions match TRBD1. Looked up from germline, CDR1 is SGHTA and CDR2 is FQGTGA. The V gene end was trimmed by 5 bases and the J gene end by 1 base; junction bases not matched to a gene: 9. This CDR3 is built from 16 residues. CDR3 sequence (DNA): TGTGCCAGCAGCCCCCTCGGACAGGGTCAGAACACTGAAGCTTTCTTT. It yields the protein CASSPLGQGQNTEAFF.

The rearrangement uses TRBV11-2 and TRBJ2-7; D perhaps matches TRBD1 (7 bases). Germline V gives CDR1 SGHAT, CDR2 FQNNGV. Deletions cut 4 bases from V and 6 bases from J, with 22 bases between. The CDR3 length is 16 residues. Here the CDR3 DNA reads TGTGCCAGCAGCTCTCCCAGGGGGGCTGTAGGGGGCGAGCAGTACTTC. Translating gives CASSSPRGAVGGEQYF.

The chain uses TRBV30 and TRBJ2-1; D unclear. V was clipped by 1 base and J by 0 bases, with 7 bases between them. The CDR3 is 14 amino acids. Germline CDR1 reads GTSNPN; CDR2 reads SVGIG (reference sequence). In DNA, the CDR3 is TGTGCCTGGAGTGCCTCCTCCTCCTACAATGAGCAGTTCTTC. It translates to CAWSASSSYNEQFF.